This is a list of T cell receptor beta chains from one sample in a study of cytomegalovirus exposure and HLA in healthy donors. Repertoires were generated with immunoSEQ multiplex PCR, while TCRdb's copy carries only in-frame clones and drops some. The table has 130,000 to 150,000 clones, roughly 78% seen once. Input material: PBMCs. These receptors came from a female donor in good health and CMV-seronegative. Each CDR3 is given with its conserved first and last residue. Each record gives: V gene, CDR3 protein.

V: TRBV29-1
CDR3: CSGDPQGLGTEAFF

V: TRBV29-1
CDR3: CSVEGRGRNSTGELFF

V: TRBV7-3
CDR3: CASSPTSFHEQFF

V: TRBV5-4
CDR3: CASSPTGVSYEQYF

V: TRBV4-3
CDR3: CASSHTGVSGSPLHF

V: TRBV6-1
CDR3: CASSGLGQGGNYGYTF

V: TRBV5-1
CDR3: CASTLMPGTVTTSTDTQYF

V: TRBV9
CDR3: CASSPRPPTGADTEAFF

V: TRBV9
CDR3: CASSVETNSPLHF

V: TRBV30
CDR3: CAWSKPGAGTQYF